This T cell receptor beta chain originates from a study of blood T cell repertoires in COVID-19. Study overall: Sites across the United States, Italy and Spain contributed samples from acute and convalescent COVID-19. The cDNA or gDNA used as material had been derived from T cells, B-cell-depleted T cells, or PBMCs.

Germline CDR1 and CDR2: LNHDA and SQIVND (reference sequence). The ends lost 6 bases at V and 3 bases at J; junction bases unmatched: 8. The CDR3 sequence is 18 residues long. Profiling relied on immunoSEQ multiplex PCR, and the TCRdb table lists in-frame clones only, not all of them. Here the sample spans under 200,000 clones, roughly 83% being singletons. V gene TRBV19 combines with J gene TRBJ2-1; 16 bases line up with TRBD2. The TCR was taken from an older woman with acute or convalescent COVID-19. Specimen: peripheral blood. DNA for the CDR3: TGTGCCAGTAGCAAAGGGACTAGCGGGGGGGCATTCTACAATGAGCAGTTCTTC. Translation gives CASSKGTSGGAFYNEQFF. Full variable domain (outside the CDR3, taken from reference TRBV19 and TRBJ2-1): DGGITQSPKYLFRKEGQNVTLSCEQNLNHDAMYWYRQDPGQGLRLIYYSQIVNDFQKGDIAEGYSVSREKKESFPLTVTSAQKNPTAFYLCASSKGTSGGAFYNEQFFGPGTRLTVL.